This T cell receptor beta chain emerged from a study of blood T cells in healthy people across ages. Sample-barcoded 5' priming and a J-beta primer mix drove a second PCR of roughly 7 to 11 cycles. TCRdb reprocessed the 5' RACE reads with MiXCR, giving one entry per CDR3 protein. Of almost 1 million distinct CDR3 sequences detected, roughly half appear once; the ten largest clones hold about a fifth. This clonotype was sampled from a woman aged 60 to 75 in good health. The sequencing sample was made of blood.

The CDR3 sequence: CASSSDRTENSPLHF. CDR3 nucleotides: TGCGCCAGCAGTTCGGATAGGACAGAAAATTCACCCCTCCACTTT. The rearrangement links TRBV5-1 to TRBJ1-6, with D tentatively TRBD1 (6 bases). V gave up 5 bases and J gave up 7 bases, with 16 bases separating them. Germline lookup yields CDR1 SGHRS and CDR2 YFSETQ. The CDR3 length is 15 residues.